This T cell receptor (beta chain) originates from a study of blood T cells in healthy people across ages. Study-wide results and limits: Without sorted subsets, naive and antigen-experienced compartments could not be conclusively compared.

Sample-barcoded 5' priming and a J-beta primer mix drove a second PCR of roughly 6 to 12 cycles. TCRdb itself ran the 5' RACE reads through MiXCR, one entry per CDR3 protein. The table shows about 380,000 distinct CDR3 sequences, with roughly half occurring only once. The CDR3 spans 16 residues. Trimming cost V 4 bases and J 7 bases, with 21 bases left between them. CDR1 and CDR2 from the germline V gene are SGDLS and YYNGEE. This clonotype was seen a handful of times. Its antigen is not identified. The clonotype originates from a man aged 55 to 70 in good health. V and J are TRBV9 and TRBJ2-1; the D gene is possibly TRBD1 (6 bases). Sequencing was performed on blood. The CDR3 coding sequence is TGTGCCAGCAGCCCCCTCCCGGGCCCTAGGGGGAATGAGCAGTTCTTC. It encodes CASSPLPGPRGNEQFF.